Sequencing of this TCR beta chain was carried out in a study of T-cell memory formation after mild COVID-19. TCRdb processed the 5' RACE reads anew with MiXCR; each CDR3 protein has one entry. The sample shows approximately 300,000 distinct CDR3 sequences, around 15% of them seen only once. This clonotype was recorded a few times. Antigen unknown. The V and J ends lost 4 bases and 6 bases respectively, with 8 bases between them. CDR3 size: 12 residues. General study points: Pre-infection memory showed some responding clones, and this suggested that cross-reactive memory joined.

J is TRBJ2-3 and V is TRBV12-3 or TRBV12-4, with D hard to call. This TCR came from a man between 18 and 29 years old who had mild COVID-19 (a few samples of this study predate the infection). Cell type and time point are not known. Sample: PBMCs or a T cell subset sorted from them (not recorded which). The CDR3 reads CASSYLWDTQYF. The CDR3 DNA reads as TGTGCCAGCAGTTATCTTTGGGATACGCAGTATTTT.